The present T cell receptor beta chain was sequenced within a study of PD-1 blockade in classical Hodgkin lymphoma. Study results and caveats: At baseline, newly diagnosed patients reportedly showed less TCR diversity than healthy donors. What drove the repertoire differences, possibly disease activity or prior therapy, has not been defined. By cycle point C4D1, TCR diversity had risen significantly in CD4+ cells (but not CD8+ cells).

This table comes from immunoSEQ multiplex PCR, and its TCRdb copy is limited to in-frame clones, with some not included. The table shows 15,000 to 25,000 clones, with less than 85% occurring only once. Comments on this clone: Its antigen is still unknown.

The time point: cycle 4 day 1 (C4D1), after less than 7 weeks of nivolumab. Every one of the patients relapsed after autologous stem cell transplantation (brentuximab vedotin exposure was variable). Purification of CD4+ T cells from thawed PBMCs was performed via magnetic negative selection. Deletions cut 5 bases from V and 5 bases from J, with 18 bases between. Germline values: CDR1 LNHDA, CDR2 SQIVND (reference sequence). CDR3 length equals 15 residues. The chain couples TRBV19 to TRBJ2-5; a possible D gene is TRBD2 (5 bases). Specimen: CD4+ T cells from blood, collected before the fourth cycle of nivolumab. The sequence came from a human donor with classical Hodgkin lymphoma. CDR3 amino acids: CASSSHGGMVETQYF. In nucleotides, the CDR3 is TGTGCCAGTAGTTCCCATGGAGGCATGGTGGAGACCCAGTACTTC.